This is a list of T cell receptor beta chains from one sample in a study of CXCR3-negative and CXCR3-positive naive CD8 T cells. Reprocessing the 5' RACE reads, TCRdb reports a single entry for every CDR3 protein and omits DNA. The repertoire table contains fewer than 90,000 distinct CDR3 sequences. Sequencing was done on a sample of naive CXCR3+ CD8+ T cells from blood. These receptors originate from a human donor in good health. Some clones in this sample may be carry-over from other donors' samples. The CDR3 runs from the conserved cysteine through the conserved F or W. Fields, in order: V gene, J gene, CDR3 protein.

>TRBV29-1|TRBJ2-1
CSVGGGTSGNEQFF
>TRBV12-3/TRBV12-4|TRBJ1-1
CASSDLIGGENTEAFF
>TRBV24-1|TRBJ2-1
CATKTGSPRINEQFF
>TRBV27|TRBJ1-1
CASSPNRPPEAFF
>TRBV5-1|TRBJ2-7
CASSFAGEKSYEQYF
>TRBV24-1|TRBJ2-7
CATSDLRGSEQYF
>TRBV12-3/TRBV12-4|TRBJ2-7
CASSVTGGRSSYEQYF
>TRBV15|TRBJ1-3
CATSRDLGNTIYF
>TRBV29-1|TRBJ2-3
CSASGDGDTQYF
>TRBV19|TRBJ2-7
CASSMDGGYEQYF
>TRBV7-6|TRBJ2-7
CASSLAAAERSRTADEQYF
>TRBV29-1|TRBJ2-1
CSVDVAGGDNEQFF
>TRBV28|TRBJ1-6
CASSADPQSLFHSPLHF